A selection of T cell receptor beta chains follows, all from one sample in a study of blood T cells in healthy people across ages. TCRdb called the 5' RACE reads again in MiXCR, with one record for every CDR3 protein. The data contain hundreds of thousands of distinct CDR3 sequences, just under 25% of them singletons. The same sample was also studied in work on T cells of mothers and their children.

The sequencing sample was made of blood. Receptors were obtained from a boy aged 5-17 years in good health. The CDR3 runs from the conserved cysteine through the conserved F or W. Fields, in order: V gene, clone size, D gene, J gene, CDR3 DNA, CDR3 protein. D genes are given only for firm matches. Only some rows state a clone size, as once, few, many or a class for expanded clones.

>TRBV18|NA|NA|TRBJ1-1
TGTGCCAGCTCACCCTATGCCGGATCAAAAACGAACACTGAAGCTTTCTTT
CASSPYAGSKTNTEAFF
>TRBV5-1|NA|TRBD2|TRBJ2-1
TGCGCCAGCGCCGACGGGGGGGCTTTGAATGAGCAGTTCTTC
CASADGGALNEQFF
>TRBV29-1|NA|NA|TRBJ2-7
TGCAGCGTTACTCCTAGTTTCCCTACCGAGCAGTACTTC
CSVTPSFPTEQYF
>TRBV7-9|few|NA|TRBJ1-1
TGTGCCAGCAGCCCTATTGGGGGTGCGGAAGCTTTCTTT
CASSPIGGAEAFF
>TRBV19|NA|TRBD2|TRBJ2-3
TGTGCCAGTACCATAGTAGCGGGAGGCGGAGGAGATACGCAGTATTTT
CASTIVAGGGGDTQYF
>TRBV10-3|many|NA|TRBJ2-7
TGTGCCATCAGTGAGGTCAAATTCTCCTACGAGCAGTACTTC
CAISEVKFSYEQYF
>TRBV15|NA|NA|TRBJ1-3
TGTGCCACCAGCAGAACGCGGGACAACGCTGGAAACACCATATATTTT
CATSRTRDNAGNTIYF
>TRBV7-2|NA|NA|TRBJ2-7
TGTGCCAGCAGCACCTTTCCGGAACACTCCTACGAGCAGTACTTC
CASSTFPEHSYEQYF
>TRBV4-2|NA|TRBD2|TRBJ2-5
TGTGCCAGCCCCCGCGGGAGGAGTTCAGAGACCCAGTACTTC
CASPRGRSSETQYF
>TRBV27|NA|TRBD1|TRBJ2-5
TGTGCCAGCAGTGCCTTACAGGGGGACCAAGAGACCCAGTACTTC
CASSALQGDQETQYF
>TRBV28|NA|NA|TRBJ2-1
TGTGCCAGTACACCGGACAGCTTATACAATGAGCAGTTCTTC
CASTPDSLYNEQFF
>TRBV7-2|few|TRBD2|TRBJ2-5
TGTGCCAGCAGCTTAACCCCCTTAGCGGGAGGGCGGTCGGAGACCCAGTACTTC
CASSLTPLAGGRSETQYF
>TRBV12-3/TRBV12-4|few|NA|TRBJ2-1
TGTGCCAGCAGTTTAATAGAGGGGGGCGATGAGCAGTTCTTC
CASSLIEGGDEQFF
>TRBV16|NA|TRBD1|TRBJ1-2
TGTGCCAGCGGCCCCCACCCGACAGGGGGGAATGGCTACACCTTC
CASGPHPTGGNGYTF